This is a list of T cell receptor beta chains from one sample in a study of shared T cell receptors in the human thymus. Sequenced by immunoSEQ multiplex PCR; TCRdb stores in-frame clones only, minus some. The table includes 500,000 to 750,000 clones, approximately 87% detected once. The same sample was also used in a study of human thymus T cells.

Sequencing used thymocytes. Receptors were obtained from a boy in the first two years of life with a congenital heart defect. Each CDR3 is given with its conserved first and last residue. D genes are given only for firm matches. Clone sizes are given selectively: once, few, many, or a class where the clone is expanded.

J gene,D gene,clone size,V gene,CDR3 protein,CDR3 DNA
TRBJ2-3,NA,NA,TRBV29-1,CSVEGQMDTQYF,TGCAGCGTTGAAGGGCAGATGGATACGCAGTATTTT
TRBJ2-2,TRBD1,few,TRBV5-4,CASSPGQGDTITGELFF,TGTGCCAGCAGCCCCGGACAGGGCGACACTATTACCGGGGAGCTGTTTTTT
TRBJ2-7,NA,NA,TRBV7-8,CASSARDYEQYF,TGTGCCAGCAGCGCCAGGGACTACGAGCAGTACTTC
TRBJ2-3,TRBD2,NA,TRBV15,CATSRDRGLADLTDTQYF,TGTGCCACCAGCAGAGACAGGGGACTAGCGGACCTCACAGATACGCAGTATTTT
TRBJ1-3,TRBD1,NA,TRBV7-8,CASSQRPGQGRVGGNTIYF,TGTGCCAGCAGTCAACGGCCAGGACAGGGACGTGTAGGGGGAAACACCATATATTTT
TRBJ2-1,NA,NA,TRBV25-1,CASSGPLAEVSYNEQFF,TGTGCCAGCAGTGGTCCCCTGGCGGAAGTCTCCTACAATGAGCAGTTCTTC
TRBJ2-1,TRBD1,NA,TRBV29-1,CSVEDLGHPGGEQFF,TGCAGCGTTGAAGATCTCGGGCATCCAGGGGGTGAGCAGTTCTTC
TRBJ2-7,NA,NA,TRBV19,CASSSPGRHEQYF,TGTGCCAGTAGTTCCCCAGGGCGGCACGAGCAGTACTTC
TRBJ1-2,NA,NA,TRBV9,CASSFSLGGYTF,TGTGCCAGCAGCTTCAGTTTGGGCGGCTACACCTTC
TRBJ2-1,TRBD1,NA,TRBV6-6,CASRSDRAYNEQFF,TGTGCCAGCAGATCGGACAGGGCCTACAATGAGCAGTTCTTC
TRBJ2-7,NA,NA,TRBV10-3,CAIKVEGGSYEQYF,TGTGCCATCAAAGTTGAGGGAGGTTCCTACGAGCAGTACTTC
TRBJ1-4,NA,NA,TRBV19,CASSIGGPGEKLFF,TGTGCCAGTAGTATAGGGGGCCCTGGGGAAAAACTGTTTTTT
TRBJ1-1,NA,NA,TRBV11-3,CASSPSGVNTEAFF,TGTGCCAGCAGCCCGTCGGGGGTTAACACTGAAGCTTTCTTT
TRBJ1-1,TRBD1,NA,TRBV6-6,CASSYGTGGEDTEAFF,TGTGCCAGCAGTTACGGGACAGGGGGCGAGGACACTGAAGCTTTCTTT
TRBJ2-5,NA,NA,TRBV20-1,CSVKGGETQYF,TGCAGTGTTAAGGGGGGGGAGACCCAGTACTTC
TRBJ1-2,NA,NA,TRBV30,CAWRVPMWRGPNYGYTF,TGTGCCTGGAGGGTTCCTATGTGGCGGGGACCCAACTATGGCTACACCTTC
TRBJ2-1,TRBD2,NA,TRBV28,CASSLGTAGGGYNEQFF,TGTGCCAGCAGTTTGGGGACCGCGGGAGGGGGGTACAATGAGCAGTTCTTC
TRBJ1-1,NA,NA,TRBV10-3,CAIKRGKNTEAFF,TGTGCCATCAAGCGGGGAAAGAACACTGAAGCTTTCTTT
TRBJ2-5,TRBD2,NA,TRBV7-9,CASSPRTSGVQETQYF,TGTGCCAGCAGCCCTCGGACTAGCGGGGTACAAGAGACCCAGTACTTC
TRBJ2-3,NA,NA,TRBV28,CASSLWGRRVTQYF,TGTGCCAGCAGTTTATGGGGTAGGCGGGTCACGCAGTATTTT
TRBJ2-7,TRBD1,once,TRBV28,CASKLDRGYEQYF,TGTGCCAGCAAGTTGGACAGGGGCTACGAGCAGTACTTC
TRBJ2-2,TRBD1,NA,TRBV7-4,CASSLEGGATGELFF,TGTGCCAGCAGCTTAGAAGGGGGCGCAACCGGGGAGCTGTTTTTT
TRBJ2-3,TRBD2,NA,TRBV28,CASSSRRLAGSRDTQYF,TGTGCCAGCAGTTCCCGGAGGCTAGCGGGAAGTAGAGATACGCAGTATTTT
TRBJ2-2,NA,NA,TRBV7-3,CASSGVAGPGELFF,TGTGCCAGCAGCGGGGTGGCGGGCCCCGGGGAGCTGTTTTTT
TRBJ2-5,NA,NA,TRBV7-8,CASSPLSPRETQYF,TGTGCCAGCAGCCCCCTTTCCCCCCGGGAGACCCAGTACTTC
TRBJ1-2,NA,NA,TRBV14,CASSTRAGLKGYGYTF,TGTGCCAGCAGCACCCGGGCGGGGCTCAAGGGGTATGGCTACACCTTC
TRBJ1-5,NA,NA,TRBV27,CASSLSGMGNQPQHF,TGTGCCAGCAGTTTATCGGGCATGGGCAATCAGCCCCAGCATTTT
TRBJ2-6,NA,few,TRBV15,CATSRASQGGANVLTF,TGTGCCACCAGCAGAGCGTCGCAGGGTGGGGCCAACGTCCTGACTTTC